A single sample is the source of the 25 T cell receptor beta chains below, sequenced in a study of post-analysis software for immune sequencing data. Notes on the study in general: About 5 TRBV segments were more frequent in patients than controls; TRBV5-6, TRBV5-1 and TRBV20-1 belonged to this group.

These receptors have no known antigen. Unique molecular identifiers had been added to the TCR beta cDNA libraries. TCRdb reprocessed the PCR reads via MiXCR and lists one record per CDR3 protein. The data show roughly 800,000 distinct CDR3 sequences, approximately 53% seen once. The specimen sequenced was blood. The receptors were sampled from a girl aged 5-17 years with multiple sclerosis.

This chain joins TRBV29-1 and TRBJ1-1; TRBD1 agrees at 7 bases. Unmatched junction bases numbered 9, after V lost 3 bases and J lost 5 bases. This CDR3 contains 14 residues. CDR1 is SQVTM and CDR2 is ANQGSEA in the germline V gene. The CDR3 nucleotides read TGCAGCGTTGATAGGGGAATGACAGGGACTGAAGCTTTCTTT. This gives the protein CSVDRGMTGTEAFF.

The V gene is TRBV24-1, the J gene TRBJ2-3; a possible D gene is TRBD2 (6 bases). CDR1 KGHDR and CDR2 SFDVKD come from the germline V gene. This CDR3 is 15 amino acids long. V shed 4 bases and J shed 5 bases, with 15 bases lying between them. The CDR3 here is CATSETSGRQDTQYF. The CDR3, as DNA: TGTGCCACCAGTGAAACCTCCGGGAGACAAGATACGCAGTATTTT.

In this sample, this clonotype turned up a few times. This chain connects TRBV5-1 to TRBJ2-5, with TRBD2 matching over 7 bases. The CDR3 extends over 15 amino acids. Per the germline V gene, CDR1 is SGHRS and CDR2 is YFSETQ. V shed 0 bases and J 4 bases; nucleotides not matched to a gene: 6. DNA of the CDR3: TGCGCCAGCAGCTTGGCCCCTAGCGGCGTAGAGACCCAGTACTTC. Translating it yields CASSLAPSGVETQYF.

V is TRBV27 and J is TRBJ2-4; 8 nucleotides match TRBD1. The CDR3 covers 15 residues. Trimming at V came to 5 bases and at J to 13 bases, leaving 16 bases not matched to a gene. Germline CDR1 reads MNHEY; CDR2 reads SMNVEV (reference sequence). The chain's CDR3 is CASSPDRGESKGQYF. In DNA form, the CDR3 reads TGTGCCAGCAGTCCTGACAGGGGAGAGAGTAAGGGGCAGTACTTC.

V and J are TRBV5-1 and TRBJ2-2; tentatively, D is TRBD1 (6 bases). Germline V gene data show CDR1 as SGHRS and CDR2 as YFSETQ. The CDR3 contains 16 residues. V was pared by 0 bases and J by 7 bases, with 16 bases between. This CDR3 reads CASSLAMGAYGGELFF. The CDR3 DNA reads TGCGCCAGCAGCTTGGCCATGGGGGCGTACGGCGGGGAGCTGTTTTTT.

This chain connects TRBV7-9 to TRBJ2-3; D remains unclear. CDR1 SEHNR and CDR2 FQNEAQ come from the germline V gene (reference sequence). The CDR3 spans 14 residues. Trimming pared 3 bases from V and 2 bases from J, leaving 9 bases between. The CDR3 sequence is CASSFNSNTDTQYF. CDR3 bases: TGTGCCAGCAGCTTCAACAGCAACACAGATACGCAGTATTTT.

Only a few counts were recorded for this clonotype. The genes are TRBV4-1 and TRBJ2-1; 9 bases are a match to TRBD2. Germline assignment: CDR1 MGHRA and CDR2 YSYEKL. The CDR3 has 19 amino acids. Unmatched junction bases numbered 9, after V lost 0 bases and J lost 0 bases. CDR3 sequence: CASSQDLRTSGPSYNEQFF. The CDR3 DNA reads TGCGCCAGCAGCCAAGATCTTAGAACTAGCGGGCCCTCCTACAATGAGCAGTTCTTC.

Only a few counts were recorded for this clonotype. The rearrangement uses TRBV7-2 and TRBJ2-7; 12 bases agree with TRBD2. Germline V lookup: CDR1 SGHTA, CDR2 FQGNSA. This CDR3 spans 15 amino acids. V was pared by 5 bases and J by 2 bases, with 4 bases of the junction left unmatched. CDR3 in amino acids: CASSALAGGTYEQYF. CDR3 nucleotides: TGTGCCAGCAGCGCACTAGCGGGGGGTACCTACGAGCAGTACTTC.

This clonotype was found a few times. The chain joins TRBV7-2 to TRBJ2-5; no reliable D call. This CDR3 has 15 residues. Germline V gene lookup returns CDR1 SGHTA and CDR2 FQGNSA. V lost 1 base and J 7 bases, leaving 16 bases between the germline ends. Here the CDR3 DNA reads TGTGCCAGCAGCTTAGGGGCAGTCGCCAAGATGACCCAGTACTTC. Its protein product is CASSLGAVAKMTQYF.

The CDR3 DNA reads as TGTGCCAGCAGCCAAGATCCGGGGACAGGGGGCAGTCAGCCCCAGCATTTT. Its translation is CASSQDPGTGGSQPQHF. The J gene is TRBJ1-5, the V gene TRBV3-1; 12 bases are shared with TRBD1. Germline V gene data show CDR1 as LGHDT and CDR2 as YNNKEL (reference sequence). CDR3 length: 17 residues. Trimming cost V 0 bases and J 6 bases; bases outside gene matches: 6.

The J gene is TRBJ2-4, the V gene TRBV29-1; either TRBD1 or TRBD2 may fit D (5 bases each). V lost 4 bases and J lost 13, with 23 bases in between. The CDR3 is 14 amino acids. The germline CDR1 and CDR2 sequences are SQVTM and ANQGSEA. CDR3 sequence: CSVGASTPSGAQYF. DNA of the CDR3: TGCAGCGTTGGGGCTAGCACCCCTTCCGGGGCCCAGTACTTC.

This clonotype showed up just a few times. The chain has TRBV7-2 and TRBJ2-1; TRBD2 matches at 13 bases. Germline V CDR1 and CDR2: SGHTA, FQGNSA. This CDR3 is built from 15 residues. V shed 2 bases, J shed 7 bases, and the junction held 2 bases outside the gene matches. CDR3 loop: CASSLLLAGGNEQFF. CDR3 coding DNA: TGTGCCAGCAGCTTATTACTAGCGGGAGGGAATGAGCAGTTCTTC.

The CDR3, as DNA: TGTGCCAGCAGCCCCCTGGGAGCGGGGGGGCAGAGTACGCAGTATTTT. Amino acid sequence: CASSPLGAGGQSTQYF. The J gene is TRBJ2-3, the V gene TRBV7-6; the match to TRBD2 covers 10 bases. V dropped 5 bases and J dropped 8; count of bases not matched to a gene: 13. Germline lookup yields CDR1 SGHVS and CDR2 FNYEAQ. The CDR3 consists of 16 residues.

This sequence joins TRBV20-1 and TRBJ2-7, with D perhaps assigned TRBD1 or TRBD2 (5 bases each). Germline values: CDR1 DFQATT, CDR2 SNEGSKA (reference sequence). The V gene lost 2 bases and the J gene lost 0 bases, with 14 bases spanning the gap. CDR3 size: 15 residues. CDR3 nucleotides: TGCAGTGCTAGACCCCCCGGGACGAGCTCCTACGAGCAGTACTTC. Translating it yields CSARPPGTSSYEQYF.

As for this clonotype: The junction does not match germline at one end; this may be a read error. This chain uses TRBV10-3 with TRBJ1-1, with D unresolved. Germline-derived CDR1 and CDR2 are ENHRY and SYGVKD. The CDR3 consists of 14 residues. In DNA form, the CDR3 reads TGTGCCATCAGCTCGCCATCAGTGAAGACTGAAGCTTTCTTT. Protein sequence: CAISSPSVKTEAFF.

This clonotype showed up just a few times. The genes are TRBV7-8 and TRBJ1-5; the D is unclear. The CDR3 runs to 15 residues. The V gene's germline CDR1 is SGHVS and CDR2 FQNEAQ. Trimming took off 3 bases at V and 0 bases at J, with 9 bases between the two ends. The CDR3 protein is CASSLVPYSNQPQHF. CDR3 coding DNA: TGTGCCAGCAGCTTGGTACCCTATAGCAATCAGCCCCAGCATTTT.

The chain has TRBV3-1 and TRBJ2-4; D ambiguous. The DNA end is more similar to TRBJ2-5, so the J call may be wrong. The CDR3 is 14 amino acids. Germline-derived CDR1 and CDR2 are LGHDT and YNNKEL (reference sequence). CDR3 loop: CASSHGALLETQYF. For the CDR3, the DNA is TGTGCCAGCAGCCACGGAGCCCTCTTAGAGACCCAGTACTTC.

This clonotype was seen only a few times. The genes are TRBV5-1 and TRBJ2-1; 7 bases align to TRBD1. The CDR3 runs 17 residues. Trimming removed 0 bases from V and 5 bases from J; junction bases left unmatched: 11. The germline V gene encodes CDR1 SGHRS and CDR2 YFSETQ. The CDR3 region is CASSLAPGQRINNEQFF. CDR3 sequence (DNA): TGCGCCAGCAGCTTGGCACCGGGACAGAGGATCAACAATGAGCAGTTCTTC.

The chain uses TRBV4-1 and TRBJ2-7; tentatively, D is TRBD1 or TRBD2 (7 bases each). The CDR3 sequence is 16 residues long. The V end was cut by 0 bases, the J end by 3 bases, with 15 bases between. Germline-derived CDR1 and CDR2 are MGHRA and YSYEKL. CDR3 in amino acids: CASSQERAGGGYEQYF. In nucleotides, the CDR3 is TGCGCCAGCAGCCAAGAACGGGCAGGGGGGGGCTACGAGCAGTACTTC.

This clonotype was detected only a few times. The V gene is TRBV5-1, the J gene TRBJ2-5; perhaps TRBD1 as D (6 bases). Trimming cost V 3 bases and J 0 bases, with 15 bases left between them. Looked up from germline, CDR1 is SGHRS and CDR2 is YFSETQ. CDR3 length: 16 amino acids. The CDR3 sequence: CASSSYRAMDQETQYF. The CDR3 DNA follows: TGCGCCAGCAGCTCGTACAGGGCGATGGACCAAGAGACCCAGTACTTC.

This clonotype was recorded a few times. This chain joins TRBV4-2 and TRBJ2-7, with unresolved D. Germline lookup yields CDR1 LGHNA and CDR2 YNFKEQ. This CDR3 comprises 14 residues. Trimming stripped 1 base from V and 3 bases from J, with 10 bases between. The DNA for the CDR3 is TGTGCCAGCAGCCAAGGTTTCAAGAACTACGAGCAGTACTTC. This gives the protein CASSQGFKNYEQYF.

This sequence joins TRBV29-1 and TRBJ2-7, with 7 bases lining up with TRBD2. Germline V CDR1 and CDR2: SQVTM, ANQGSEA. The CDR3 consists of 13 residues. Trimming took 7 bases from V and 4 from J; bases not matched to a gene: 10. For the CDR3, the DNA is TGCAGCGCAAAAACCGGGAGGAAGTACGAGCAGTACTTC. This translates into CSAKTGRKYEQYF.

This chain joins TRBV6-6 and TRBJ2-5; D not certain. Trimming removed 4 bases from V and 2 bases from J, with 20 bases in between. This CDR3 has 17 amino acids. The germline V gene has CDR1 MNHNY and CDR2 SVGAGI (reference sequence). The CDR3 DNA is TGTGCCAGCAGTTCGTTGGTCCGGTTAAGTCAACAAGAGACCCAGTACTTC. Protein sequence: CASSSLVRLSQQETQYF.

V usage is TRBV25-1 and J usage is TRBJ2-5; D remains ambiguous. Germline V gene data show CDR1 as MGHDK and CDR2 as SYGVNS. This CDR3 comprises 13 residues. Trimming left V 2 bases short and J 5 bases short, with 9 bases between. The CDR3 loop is CASSEPTWETQYF. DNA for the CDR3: TGTGCCAGCAGTGAACCAACGTGGGAGACCCAGTACTTC.

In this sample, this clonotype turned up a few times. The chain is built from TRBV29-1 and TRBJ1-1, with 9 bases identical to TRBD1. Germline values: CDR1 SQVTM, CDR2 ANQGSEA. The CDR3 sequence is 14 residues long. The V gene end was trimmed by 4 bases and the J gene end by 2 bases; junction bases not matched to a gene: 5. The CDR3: CSVGTGVVNTEAFF. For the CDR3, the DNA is TGCAGCGTTGGGACAGGGGTCGTCAACACTGAAGCTTTCTTT.